The entry that follows covers one T cell receptor (beta chain) sequence. The antigen is not known. The test was conducted at deep level. Assay used: immunoSEQ multiplex PCR; TCRdb lists only in-frame clones, some missing. The data show 2 million to 2.5 million clones, approximately 95% seen once. Per the germline V gene, CDR1 is SGDLS and CDR2 is YYNGEE. Trimming at V came to 3 bases and at J to 4 bases, leaving 15 bases not matched to a gene. This CDR3 is built from 17 residues. Positive CCR7 selection of CD45RO-negative cells yielded the naive CD8 cells, and terminally differentiated effector memory CD45RA+ cells were excluded. These data come from a study of shared clonotypes between healthy human individuals. Turning to the study itself: Two female and a few male donors aged 18 to 49 were enrolled. Every donor yielded three CD4 naive, three CD4 memory, two CD8 naive and one CD8 memory plate.

Study outcomes and limitations: Naive CD4 clonotypes overlapped across a few donors at about 5.2%.

The chain recombines TRBV9 with TRBJ1-2; 7 nucleotides match TRBD1. The sample comprised naive CD8+ T cells sorted from blood. The sequence was obtained from a man younger than 35 in good health. CDR3 coding DNA: TGTGCCAGCAGCGGTCGGGACAGAATTGAACTATTCTATGGCTACACCTTC. Amino acids: CASSGRDRIELFYGYTF.